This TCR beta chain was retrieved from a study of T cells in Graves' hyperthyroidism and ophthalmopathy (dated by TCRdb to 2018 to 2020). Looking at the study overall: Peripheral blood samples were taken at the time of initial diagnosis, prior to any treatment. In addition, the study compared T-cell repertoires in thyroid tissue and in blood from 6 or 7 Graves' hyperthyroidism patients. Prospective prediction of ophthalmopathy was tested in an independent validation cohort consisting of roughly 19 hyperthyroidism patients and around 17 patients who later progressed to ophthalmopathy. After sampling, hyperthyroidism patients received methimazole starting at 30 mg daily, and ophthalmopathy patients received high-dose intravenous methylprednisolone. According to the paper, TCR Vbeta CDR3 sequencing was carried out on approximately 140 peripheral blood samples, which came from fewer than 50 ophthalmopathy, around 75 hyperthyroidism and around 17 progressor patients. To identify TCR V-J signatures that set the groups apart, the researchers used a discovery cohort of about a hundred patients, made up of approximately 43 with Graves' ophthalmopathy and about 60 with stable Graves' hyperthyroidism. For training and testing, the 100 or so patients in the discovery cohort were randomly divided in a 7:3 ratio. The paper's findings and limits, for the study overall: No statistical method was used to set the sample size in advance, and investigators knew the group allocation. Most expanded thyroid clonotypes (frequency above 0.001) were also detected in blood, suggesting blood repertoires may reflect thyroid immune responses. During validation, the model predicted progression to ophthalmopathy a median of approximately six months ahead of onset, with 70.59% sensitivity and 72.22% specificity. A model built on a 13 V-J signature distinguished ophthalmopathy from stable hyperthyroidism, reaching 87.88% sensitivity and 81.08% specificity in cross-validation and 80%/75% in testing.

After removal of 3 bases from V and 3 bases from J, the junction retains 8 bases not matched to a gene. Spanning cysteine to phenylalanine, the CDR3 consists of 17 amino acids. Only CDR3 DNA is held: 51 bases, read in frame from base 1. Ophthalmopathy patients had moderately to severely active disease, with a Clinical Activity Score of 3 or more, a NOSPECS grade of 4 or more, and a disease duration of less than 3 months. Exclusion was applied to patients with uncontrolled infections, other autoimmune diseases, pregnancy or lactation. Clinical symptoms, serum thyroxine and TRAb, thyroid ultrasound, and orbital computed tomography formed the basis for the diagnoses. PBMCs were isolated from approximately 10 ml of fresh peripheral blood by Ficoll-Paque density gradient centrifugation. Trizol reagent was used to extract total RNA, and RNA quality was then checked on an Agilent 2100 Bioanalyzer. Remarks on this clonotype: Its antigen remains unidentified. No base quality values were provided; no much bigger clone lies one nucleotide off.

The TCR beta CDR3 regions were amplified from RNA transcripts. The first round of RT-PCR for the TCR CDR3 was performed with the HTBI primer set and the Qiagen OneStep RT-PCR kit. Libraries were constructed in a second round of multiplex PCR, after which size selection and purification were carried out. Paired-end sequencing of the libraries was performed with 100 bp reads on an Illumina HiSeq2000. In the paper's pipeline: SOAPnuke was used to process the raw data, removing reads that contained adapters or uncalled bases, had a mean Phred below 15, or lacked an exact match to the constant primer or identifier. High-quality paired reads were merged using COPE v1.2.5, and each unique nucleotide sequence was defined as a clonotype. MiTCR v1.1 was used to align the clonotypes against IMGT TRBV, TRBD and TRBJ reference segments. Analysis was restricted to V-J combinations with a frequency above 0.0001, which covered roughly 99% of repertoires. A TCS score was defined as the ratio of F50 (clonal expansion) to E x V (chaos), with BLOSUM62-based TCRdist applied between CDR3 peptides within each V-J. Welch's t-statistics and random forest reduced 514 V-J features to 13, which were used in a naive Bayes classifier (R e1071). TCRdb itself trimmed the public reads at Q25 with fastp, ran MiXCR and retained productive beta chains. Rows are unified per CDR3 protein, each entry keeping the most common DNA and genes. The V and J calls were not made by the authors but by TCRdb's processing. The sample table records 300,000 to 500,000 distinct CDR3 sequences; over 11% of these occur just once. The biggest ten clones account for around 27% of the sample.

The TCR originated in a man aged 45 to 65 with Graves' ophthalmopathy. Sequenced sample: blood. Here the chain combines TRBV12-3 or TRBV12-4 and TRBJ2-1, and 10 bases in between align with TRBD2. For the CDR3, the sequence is CASSFYWASGSYNEQFF. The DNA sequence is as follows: TGTGCCAGCAGTTTTTATTGGGCTAGCGGGAGCTACAATGAGCAGTTCTTC.